The next 15 T cell receptor beta chains were all read from a single sample in a study of blood T cells in healthy people across ages. A sample-barcoded 5' primer and a J-beta primer mix were used in a second PCR of roughly 7 to 11 cycles. MiXCR, run by TCRdb on the 5' RACE reads, gives a single entry per CDR3 protein. Altogether some 900,000 distinct CDR3 sequences are present, under 35% being singletons, with the ten largest covering roughly a sixth. The sequenced sample consisted of blood. The receptor set was obtained from a woman older than 75 in good health.

This clonotype appeared many times. The CDR3 sequence is CASSFLAGGDTQYF. The CDR3 bases are TGTGCCAGCAGCTTTCTAGCGGGGGGGGATACGCAGTATTTT. The chain employs TRBV7-2 and TRBJ2-3; 12 nucleotides align to TRBD2. Germline V gives CDR1 SGHTA, CDR2 FQGNSA. This CDR3 is 14 amino acids long. V shed 3 bases and J 6 bases; nucleotides not matched to a gene: 1.

The V and J genes are TRBV7-9 and TRBJ1-6, with D perhaps TRBD1 (5 bases). V was trimmed by 4 bases and J by 7 bases, leaving 14 bases between them. The CDR3 covers 15 residues. Germline V CDR1 and CDR2: SEHNR, FQNEAQ (reference sequence). Written as DNA, the CDR3 is TGTGCCAGCAGCTCCTTTTCTCAGGGAAATTCACCCCTCCACTTT. Translated, it gives CASSSFSQGNSPLHF.

V gene TRBV6-2 or TRBV6-3 combines with J gene TRBJ2-3; TRBD1 aligns across 10 bases. Germline V gene lookup returns CDR1 MNHEY and CDR2 SVGEGT. The CDR3 extends over 13 amino acids. V lost 7 bases and J lost 6; bases outside the gene matches: 4. In DNA, the CDR3 is TGTGCCAGCAACGGACAGGGGGAGGATACGCAGTATTTT. Amino acids: CASNGQGEDTQYF.

The chain employs TRBV7-2 and TRBJ1-1; D gene uncertain. Germline CDR1 SGHTA, CDR2 FQGNSA. V shed 5 bases and J shed 0 bases, with 13 bases lying between them. The CDR3 sequence is 15 residues long. CDR3 loop: CASSLGQAMNTEAFF. The DNA of the CDR3 is TGTGCCAGCAGCCTTGGGCAGGCCATGAACACTGAAGCTTTCTTT.

This clonotype was recorded at least ten times. The rearrangement joins TRBV7-9 to TRBJ2-3; D perhaps matches TRBD1 (6 bases). The CDR3 spans 16 residues. The V end was cut by 1 base, the J end by 2 bases, with 13 bases between. The germline V gene encodes CDR1 SEHNR and CDR2 FQNEAQ (reference sequence). CDR3 in amino acids: CASSLVTGRNTDTQYF. The CDR3, as DNA: TGTGCCAGCAGCTTAGTAACAGGGCGTAACACAGATACGCAGTATTTT.

This clonotype was recorded at least ten times. The J gene is TRBJ2-7, the V gene TRBV7-2, with D possibly being TRBD1 (5 bases). Between the trimmed V and J ends, which lost 1 base and 5 bases, there was a span of 12 bases. Germline V gives CDR1 SGHTA, CDR2 FQGNSA. This CDR3 spans 14 amino acids. CDR3 DNA: TGTGCCAGCAGCTTAGGGGGCGCGGTAAACGAGCAGTACTTC. Amino acids: CASSLGGAVNEQYF.

This clonotype has a handful of counts. J is TRBJ2-1 and V is TRBV18; 8 bases agree with TRBD1. The CDR3 runs 15 residues. V lost 3 bases and J lost 7; bases outside the gene matches: 8. Germline V gene sequence: CDR1 KGHSH, CDR2 LQKENI. Written as DNA, the CDR3 is TGTGCCAGCTCACCGGCTGGACAGGGATCTAATGAGCAGTTCTTC. Residues: CASSPAGQGSNEQFF.

At least ten counts were recorded for this clonotype. The chain employs TRBV6-2 or TRBV6-3 and TRBJ2-7; D may be TRBD1 (6 bases). The CDR3 runs to 14 residues. V was cut by 4 bases and J by 2 bases, with 12 bases left in between. Germline V gives CDR1 MNHEY, CDR2 SVGEGT. The CDR3 spells CASSSNRDPYEQYF. DNA for the CDR3: TGTGCCAGCAGTTCGAACAGGGATCCCTACGAGCAGTACTTC.

This clonotype was detected a few times. Being one base from a much bigger clone, this may be a read error. CDR3 DNA: TGCAGCTCCACGACAGGGTATAGTACCAATGAGCAGTACTTC. This encodes CSSTTGYSTNEQYF. The gene calls are TRBV20-1 and TRBJ2-5; TRBD1 agrees at 7 bases. The CDR3 has 14 amino acids. Germline values: CDR1 DFQATT, CDR2 SNEGSKA (reference sequence).

This chain uses TRBV27 with TRBJ1-5, with D possibly being TRBD1 (6 bases). V was shortened by 6 bases and J by 5 bases, with 14 bases between the two germline ends. Germline assignment: CDR1 MNHEY and CDR2 SMNVEV (reference sequence). CDR3 length: 14 residues. CDR3 sequence reads: CASRPGDIYQPQHF. Here the CDR3 DNA reads TGTGCCAGCAGACCCGGGGACATTTATCAGCCCCAGCATTTT.

In its sample, this clonotype was seen once. V usage is TRBV7-2 and J usage is TRBJ2-1; 13 bases are a match to TRBD2. This CDR3 contains 15 residues. Trimming cost V 6 bases and J 7 bases; bases outside gene matches: 6. Germline values: CDR1 SGHTA, CDR2 FQGNSA. CDR3 DNA sequence: TGTGCCAGCAGGACTCCGGGACTAGCGGGGAATGAGCAGTTCTTC. Translated, it gives CASRTPGLAGNEQFF. The full variable domain, its missing parts supplied by reference TRBV7-2 and TRBJ2-1, is GAGVSQSPSNKVTEKGKDVELRCDPISGHTALYWYRQSLGQGLEFLIYFQGNSAPDKSGLPSDRFSAERTGGSVSTLTIQRTQQEDSAVYLCASRTPGLAGNEQFFGPGTRLTVL.

At least ten counts were recorded for this clonotype. The J gene is TRBJ2-1, the V gene TRBV6-1; 11 bases are shared with TRBD2. This CDR3 spans 16 amino acids. V trimming: 3 bases; J trimming: 6 bases; junction bases outside the gene matches: 7. Germline values: CDR1 MNHNS, CDR2 SASEGT. CDR3 nucleotides: TGTGCCAGCAGTGACCTGGGACTAGCGGTACTCAATGAGCAGTTCTTC. Protein sequence: CASSDLGLAVLNEQFF.

The sample holds a few counts of this clonotype. The chain is built from TRBV12-3 or TRBV12-4 and TRBJ2-3; 11 bases match TRBD2. The CDR3 covers 14 residues. Unmatched junction bases numbered 15, after V lost 7 bases and J lost 15 bases. In nucleotides, the CDR3 is TGTGCCAGCATCACTAGCGGGGGCACAGATACGGAATATTTT. Amino acids: CASITSGGTDTEYF.

The CDR3 is CASSSWPGRNQPQHF. The CDR3 DNA is TGTGCCAGCAGTTCCTGGCCAGGGCGCAATCAGCCCCAGCATTTT. The rearrangement joins TRBV6-2 or TRBV6-3 to TRBJ1-5; TRBD1 might be the D (5 bases). V was pared by 4 bases and J by 2 bases, with 12 bases between. The CDR3 is 15 residues long. Germline loops: CDR1 MNHEY, CDR2 SVGEGT.

This clonotype was counted a few times. This chain links TRBV5-1 with TRBJ1-1; D gene ambiguous. The CDR3 loop spans 15 amino acids. Trimming cost V 2 bases and J 0 bases, with 11 bases left between them. Germline V lookup: CDR1 SGHRS, CDR2 YFSETQ. The CDR3: CASSFRETLNTEAFF. The CDR3 nucleotides read TGCGCCAGCAGCTTCCGGGAAACCCTGAACACTGAAGCTTTCTTT.